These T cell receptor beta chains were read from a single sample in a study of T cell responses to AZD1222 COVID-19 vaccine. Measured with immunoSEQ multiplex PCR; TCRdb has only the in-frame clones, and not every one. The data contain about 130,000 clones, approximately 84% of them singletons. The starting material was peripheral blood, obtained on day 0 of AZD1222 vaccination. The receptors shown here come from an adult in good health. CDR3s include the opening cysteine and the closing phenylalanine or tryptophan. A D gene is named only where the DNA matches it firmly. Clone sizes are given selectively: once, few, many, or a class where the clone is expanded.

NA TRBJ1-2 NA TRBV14 CASSQDVRARYGYTF TGTGCCAGCAGCCAAGATGTCCGGGCCCGCTATGGCTACACCTTC
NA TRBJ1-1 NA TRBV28 CASSLIGASSTEAFF TGTGCCAGCAGTTTAATCGGGGCCAGTTCTACTGAAGCTTTCTTT
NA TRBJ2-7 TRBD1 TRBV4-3 CASSQEAPQGAYEQYF TGCGCCAGCAGCCAAGAAGCCCCCCAGGGGGCGTACGAGCAGTACTTC
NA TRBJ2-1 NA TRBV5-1 CASSLAFRVNNEQFF TGCGCCAGCAGCTTGGCCTTCAGAGTGAACAATGAGCAGTTCTTC
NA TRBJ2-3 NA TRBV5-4 CASSLSKDTQYF TGTGCCAGCAGCTTGTCTAAAGATACGCAGTATTTT
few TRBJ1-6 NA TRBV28 CASGRRGGSPLHF TGTGCCAGTGGGAGGCGGGGCGGGTCACCCCTCCACTTT
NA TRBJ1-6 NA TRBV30 CAWTSDSSNSPLHF TGTGCCTGGACCTCCGACAGTTCCAATTCACCCCTCCACTTT
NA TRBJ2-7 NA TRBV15 CATSSRQDSGQNEQYF TGTGCCACCAGCTCCCGACAGGACTCCGGACAAAACGAGCAGTACTTC
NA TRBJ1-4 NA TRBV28 CASYAPVVGKLFF TGTGCCAGCTATGCCCCAGTGGTGGGAAAACTGTTTTTT
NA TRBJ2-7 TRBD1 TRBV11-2 CASSLGQEGEQYF TGTGCCAGCAGCCTCGGACAGGAAGGTGAGCAGTACTTC
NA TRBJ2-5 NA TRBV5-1 CASSLGQPQETQYF TGCGCCAGCAGCTTGGGGCAGCCCCAAGAGACCCAGTACTTC
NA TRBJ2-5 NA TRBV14 CASARSARETQYF TGTGCCAGCGCCAGGTCGGCGCGAGAGACCCAGTACTTC
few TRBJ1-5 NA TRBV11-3 CASSLEGQPQHF TGTGCCAGCAGCTTAGAGGGTCAGCCCCAGCATTTT
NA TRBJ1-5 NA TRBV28 CASENSLNQPQHF TGTGCCAGCGAAAACAGCCTCAATCAGCCCCAGCATTTT
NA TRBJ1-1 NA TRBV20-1 CSASRAKAFF TGCAGTGCTAGTCGGGCGAAAGCTTTCTTT
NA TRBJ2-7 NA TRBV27 CASSLQAGATYEQYF TGTGCCAGCAGTTTACAGGCGGGGGCCACCTACGAGCAGTACTTC
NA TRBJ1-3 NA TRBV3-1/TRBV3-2 CASSQAGSGNTIYF TGTGCCAGCAGCCAAGCAGGCTCTGGAAACACCATATATTTT
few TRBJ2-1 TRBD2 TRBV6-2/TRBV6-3 CASSYGRGGRDEQFF TGTGCCAGCAGTTACGGGCGGGGGGGCCGCGATGAGCAGTTCTTC
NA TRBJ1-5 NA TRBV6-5 CASSPSNNQPQHF TGTGCCAGCAGTCCCAGTAACAATCAGCCCCAGCATTTT
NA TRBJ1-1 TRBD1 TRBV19 CASSINRGDTEAFF TGTGCCAGTAGTATAAACAGGGGGGACACTGAAGCTTTCTTT
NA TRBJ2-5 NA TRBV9 CASGKGAGRETQYF TGTGCCAGCGGGAAAGGGGCGGGGAGAGAGACCCAGTACTTC
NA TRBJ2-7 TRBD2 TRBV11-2 CASSLESGAFYEQYF TGTGCCAGCAGCTTAGAGAGCGGGGCCTTCTACGAGCAGTACTTC
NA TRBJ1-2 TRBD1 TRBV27 CASSSNLQGAVYGYTF TGTGCCAGCAGTTCGAACCTCCAGGGGGCCGTCTATGGCTACACCTTC
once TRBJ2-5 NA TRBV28 CASSDGTQETQYF TGTGCCAGCAGTGATGGGACGCAAGAGACCCAGTACTTC
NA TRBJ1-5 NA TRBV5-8 CASSFRTWKSNQPQHF TGTGCCAGCAGCTTCCGTACGTGGAAAAGCAATCAGCCCCAGCATTTT
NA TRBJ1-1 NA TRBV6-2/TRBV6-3 CASSWPPFRGTQNTEAFF TGTGCCAGCAGTTGGCCCCCCTTTCGTGGCACTCAGAACACTGAAGCTTTCTTT
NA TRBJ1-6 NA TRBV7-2 CASSLLGSGNSPLHF TGTGCCAGCAGCTTACTGGGGTCTGGGAATTCACCCCTCCACTTT
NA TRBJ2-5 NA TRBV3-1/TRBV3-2 CASSSRYQETQYF TGTGCCAGCAGCTCTAGGTACCAAGAGACCCAGTACTTC
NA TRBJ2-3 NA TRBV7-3 CASSPKDWLYTDTQYF TGTGCCAGCAGCCCCAAGGACTGGCTCTATACAGATACGCAGTATTTT
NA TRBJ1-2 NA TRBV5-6 CATSPRGLGGYTF TGTGCCACCTCCCCCCGGGGGCTAGGAGGCTACACCTTC
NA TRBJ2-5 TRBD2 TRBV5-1 CASSLALAGGETQYF TGCGCCAGCAGCTTGGCATTAGCGGGGGGTGAGACCCAGTACTTC
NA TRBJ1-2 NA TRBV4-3 CASSQEISGVSRPNYGYTF TGCGCCAGCAGCCAAGAAATATCGGGGGTCAGCCGCCCGAACTATGGCTACACCTTC
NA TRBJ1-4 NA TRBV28 CASSNLSGGGGEKLFF TGTGCCAGCAGTAATCTCTCGGGGGGCGGTGGAGAAAAACTGTTTTTT
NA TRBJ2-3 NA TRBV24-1 CATSGTSDTQYF TGTGCCACCAGTGGGACATCAGATACGCAGTATTTT
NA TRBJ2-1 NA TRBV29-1 CSVEVTYNEQFF TGCAGCGTTGAAGTCACTTACAATGAGCAGTTCTTC
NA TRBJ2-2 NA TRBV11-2 CASSHSLLQGLELFF TGTGCCAGCAGCCACTCCCTGTTACAGGGACTCGAGCTGTTTTTT
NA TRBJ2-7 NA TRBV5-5 CASSPQGRVYEQYF TGTGCCAGCAGCCCTCAGGGGCGAGTCTACGAGCAGTACTTC
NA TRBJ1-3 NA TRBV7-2 CASSWGPAPGNTIYF TGTGCCAGCAGCTGGGGCCCAGCCCCTGGAAACACCATATATTTT
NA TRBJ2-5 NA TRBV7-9 CASSFTRGVEETQYF TGTGCCAGCAGCTTTACGAGAGGGGTCGAAGAGACCCAGTACTTC
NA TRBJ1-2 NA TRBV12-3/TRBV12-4 CASSHRDFYGYTF TGTGCCAGCAGCCATAGGGACTTCTATGGCTACACCTTC
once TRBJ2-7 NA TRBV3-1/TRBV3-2 CASSQEPLRALYLSSYEQYF TGTGCCAGCAGCCAAGAACCCCTCCGAGCTTTATATCTCAGCTCCTACGAGCAGTACTTC
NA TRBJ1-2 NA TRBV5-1 CASSLAESPNYGYTF TGCGCCAGCAGCTTGGCGGAGTCTCCCAACTATGGCTACACCTTC
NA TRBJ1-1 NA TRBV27 CASSPFAVKLLNTEAFF TGTGCCAGCAGTCCCTTCGCGGTTAAACTACTGAACACTGAAGCTTTCTTT
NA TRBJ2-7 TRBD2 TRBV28 CASTPSGGTSYEQYF TGTGCCAGCACCCCGAGCGGGGGGACCTCCTACGAGCAGTACTTC
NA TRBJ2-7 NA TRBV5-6 CASSLRRGEQYF TGTGCCAGCAGCTTGCGAAGGGGCGAGCAGTACTTC
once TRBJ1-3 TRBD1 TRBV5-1 CASSRDRVGNTIYF TGCGCCAGCAGCCGAGACAGGGTTGGAAACACCATATATTTT
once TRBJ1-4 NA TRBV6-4 CASSEPESPNEKLFF TGTGCCAGCAGTGAACCGGAGAGCCCTAATGAAAAACTGTTTTTT
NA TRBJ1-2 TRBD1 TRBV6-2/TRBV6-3 CANSSNDRGDGYTF TGTGCCAACAGCTCTAACGACAGGGGTGATGGCTACACCTTC
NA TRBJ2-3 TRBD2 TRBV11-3 CASSRGGGLGTDTQYF TGTGCCAGCAGCAGAGGCGGGGGATTGGGCACAGATACGCAGTATTTT
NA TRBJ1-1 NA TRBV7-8 CASSQGGGWTTEAFF TGTGCCAGCAGCCAGGGCGGGGGTTGGACCACTGAAGCTTTCTTT
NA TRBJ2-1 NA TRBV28 CASSLTDASYNEQFF TGTGCCAGCAGTTTAACTGACGCCTCCTACAATGAGCAGTTCTTC